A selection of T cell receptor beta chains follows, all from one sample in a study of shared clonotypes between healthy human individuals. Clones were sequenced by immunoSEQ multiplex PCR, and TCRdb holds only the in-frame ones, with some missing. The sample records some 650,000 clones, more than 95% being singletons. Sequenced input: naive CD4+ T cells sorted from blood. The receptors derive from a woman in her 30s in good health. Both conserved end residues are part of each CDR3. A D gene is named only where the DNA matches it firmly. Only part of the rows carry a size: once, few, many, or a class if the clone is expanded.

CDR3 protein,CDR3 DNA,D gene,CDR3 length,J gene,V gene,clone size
CASFLQETQYF,TGTGCCAGCTTCCTCCAAGAGACCCAGTACTTC,NA,11,TRBJ2-5,TRBV28,NA
CASNQGPRETQYF,TGTGCCAGCAATCAGGGTCCGAGGGAGACCCAGTACTTC,NA,13,TRBJ2-5,TRBV2,NA
CASSKTSVTGELFF,TGTGCCAGCAGTAAAACTAGCGTCACCGGGGAGCTGTTTTTT,TRBD2,14,TRBJ2-2,TRBV6-5,NA
CAISELAGGRNTGELFF,TGTGCCATCAGTGAATTAGCGGGAGGCAGGAACACCGGGGAGCTGTTTTTT,TRBD2,17,TRBJ2-2,TRBV10-3,once
CASSPPSGNTEAFF,TGTGCCAGCTCACCACCCTCCGGGAACACTGAAGCTTTCTTT,NA,14,TRBJ1-1,TRBV18,NA
CATKPGTSYEQYF,TGTGCCACGAAACCCGGGACTAGCTACGAGCAGTACTTC,TRBD2,13,TRBJ2-7,TRBV15,NA
CASSARGGAGWTEAFF,TGTGCCAGCAGCGCCCGGGGGGGCGCGGGGTGGACTGAAGCTTTCTTT,NA,16,TRBJ1-1,TRBV7-9,NA
CASSLSDVGANVLTF,TGTGCCAGCAGTTTGTCAGACGTAGGGGCCAACGTCCTGACTTTC,NA,15,TRBJ2-6,TRBV28,NA
CASIAAGPSSGNTIYF,TGTGCCAGTATTGCAGCGGGACCGAGCTCTGGAAACACCATATATTTT,NA,16,TRBJ1-3,TRBV19,NA
CASSYRQNTEAFF,TGTGCCAGCAGTTACAGGCAGAACACTGAAGCTTTCTTT,NA,13,TRBJ1-1,TRBV6-6,NA
CASRWTGGSGANVLTF,TGTGCCAGCAGATGGACAGGGGGTTCTGGGGCCAACGTCCTGACTTTC,TRBD1,16,TRBJ2-6,TRBV2,NA
CAWSDPDAGGGDTQYF,TGTGCCTGGAGCGATCCAGATGCGGGAGGTGGAGATACGCAGTATTTT,TRBD2,16,TRBJ2-3,TRBV30,NA
CASSGGLHGQYF,TGTGCCAGCAGTGGGGGACTTCACGGGCAGTACTTC,NA,12,TRBJ2-7,TRBV25-1,NA
CASSTGYGYTF,TGTGCCAGCAGCACGGGCTATGGCTACACCTTC,NA,11,TRBJ1-2,TRBV11-2,few
CASRRQSVPGQNGYTF,TGCGCCAGCAGACGTCAATCGGTTCCTGGGCAGAATGGCTACACCTTC,NA,16,TRBJ1-2,TRBV23-1,NA
CASRAGLAAGNEQFF,TGTGCCAGTAGGGCGGGACTAGCAGCGGGGAATGAGCAGTTCTTC,TRBD2,15,TRBJ2-1,TRBV19,NA
CASSVNGAGQETQYF,TGTGCCAGCAGTGTCAACGGGGCCGGCCAAGAGACCCAGTACTTC,NA,15,TRBJ2-5,TRBV6-1,NA
CASSPGTDEQYF,TGTGCCAGCAGCCCTGGGACAGACGAGCAGTACTTC,TRBD1,12,TRBJ2-7,TRBV11-3,NA
CASSLLGSDFEQFF,TGTGCCAGCAGCTTACTGGGTTCGGACTTTGAGCAGTTCTTC,NA,14,TRBJ2-1,TRBV7-2,NA
CATYAGTGTYF,TGTGCCACCTACGCCGGGACAGGGACGTACTTC,TRBD1,11,TRBJ2-7,TRBV6-6,NA
CAWSSSGDTQYF,TGTGCCTGGAGTTCGTCAGGAGATACGCAGTATTTT,NA,12,TRBJ2-3,TRBV30,once
CASTRTGNSNQPQHF,TGTGCCAGCACTAGGACAGGGAATAGCAATCAGCCCCAGCATTTT,TRBD1,15,TRBJ1-5,TRBV6-1,NA
CAISGEGDYNEQFF,TGTGCCATCAGTGGGGAGGGTGATTACAATGAGCAGTTCTTC,TRBD2,14,TRBJ2-1,TRBV10-3,NA
CASSLTGGNVNPSTDTQYF,TGCGCCAGCAGCTTGACAGGGGGCAACGTAAACCCGAGCACAGATACGCAGTATTTT,TRBD1,19,TRBJ2-3,TRBV5-1,NA
CASSLALQRPNTEAFF,TGCGCCAGCAGCTTGGCCTTACAGAGACCGAACACTGAAGCTTTCTTT,NA,16,TRBJ1-1,TRBV5-1,NA
CASRRIDNQPQHF,TGTGCCAGCAGAAGGATAGACAATCAGCCCCAGCATTTT,NA,13,TRBJ1-5,TRBV6-5,NA
CSVGTDNEKLFF,TGCAGCGTCGGGACAGATAATGAAAAACTGTTTTTT,TRBD1,12,TRBJ1-4,TRBV29-1,NA
CASSSRQGAFIYF,TGTGCCAGCAGTTCGAGACAGGGGGCCTTTATATATTTT,TRBD1,13,TRBJ2-3,TRBV6-5,NA
CASSQGPGGYQETQYF,TGCGCCAGCAGCCAAGGACCTGGCGGTTACCAAGAGACCCAGTACTTC,NA,16,TRBJ2-5,TRBV4-1,NA
CASSKDWSQGGYTF,TGTGCCAGCAGCAAGGACTGGTCTCAAGGGGGCTACACCTTC,NA,14,TRBJ1-2,TRBV11-2,once
CASSPRTGDLTGELFF,TGTGCCAGCAGTCCACGGACAGGGGACCTTACCGGGGAGCTGTTTTTT,TRBD1,16,TRBJ2-2,TRBV28,NA
CASSLGTPGSGELFF,TGTGCCAGCAGTCTCGGGACCCCAGGGTCCGGGGAGCTGTTTTTT,NA,15,TRBJ2-2,TRBV6-5,NA
CASLRDRGVFDEQFF,TGTGCCAGCCTTAGGGACAGGGGTGTTTTCGATGAGCAGTTCTTC,TRBD1,15,TRBJ2-1,TRBV28,NA
CASSFQSGTEAFF,TGTGCCAGCAGCTTCCAGTCGGGCACTGAAGCTTTCTTT,NA,13,TRBJ1-1,TRBV5-6,NA
CAISEPAREGLRDTQYF,TGTGCCATCAGTGAGCCTGCGCGGGAGGGCCTGAGGGATACGCAGTATTTT,TRBD2,17,TRBJ2-3,TRBV10-3,NA
CSVGDSYEQYF,TGCAGCGTTGGAGACTCCTACGAGCAGTACTTC,NA,11,TRBJ2-7,TRBV29-1,NA
CASSDWTSGLQETQYF,TGTGCCAGCAGTGACTGGACTAGCGGACTCCAAGAGACCCAGTACTTC,TRBD2,16,TRBJ2-5,TRBV2,NA
CASANSFSSYNEQFF,TGTGCCAGTGCCAACTCCTTTAGCTCCTACAATGAGCAGTTCTTC,NA,15,TRBJ2-1,TRBV6-1,NA
CASSPLMGQGTYEQYF,TGTGCCAGCTCACCGCTTATGGGACAGGGCACCTACGAGCAGTACTTC,TRBD1,16,TRBJ2-7,TRBV18,NA
CASSPGQSTDTQYF,TGCGCCAGCAGCCCCGGACAGAGCACAGATACGCAGTATTTT,NA,14,TRBJ2-3,TRBV5-1,NA
CASSRDRGIPGANVLTF,TGCGCCAGCAGCCGGGACAGGGGTATTCCTGGGGCCAACGTCCTGACTTTC,TRBD1,17,TRBJ2-6,TRBV10-1,NA
CASSLQQIDEQFF,TGTGCCAGCAGCTTACAACAGATCGATGAGCAGTTCTTC,NA,13,TRBJ2-1,TRBV5-6,NA
CASSLTGNPNEKLFF,TGCGCCAGCAGCCTAACAGGGAACCCGAATGAAAAACTGTTTTTT,NA,15,TRBJ1-4,TRBV4-1,NA
CAWSLTLGVTYEQYF,TGTGCCTGGAGCCTTACACTCGGGGTGACCTACGAGCAGTACTTC,NA,15,TRBJ2-7,TRBV30,NA
CASTTQENTEAFF,TGCGCCAGCACAACACAGGAGAACACTGAAGCTTTCTTT,NA,13,TRBJ1-1,TRBV5-1,NA
CASSLFGSGTRYEKLFF,TGTGCCAGCAGCTTATTCGGCTCCGGGACAAGATATGAAAAACTGTTTTTT,NA,17,TRBJ1-4,TRBV7-8,NA
CASSLVRRGKLYEQYF,TGCGCCAGCAGCTTGGTTCGGAGAGGGAAACTCTACGAGCAGTACTTC,NA,16,TRBJ2-7,TRBV5-1,NA
CASSEGTSGGYKNIQYF,TGTGCCAGCAGTGAAGGGACTAGCGGGGGTTACAAAAACATTCAGTACTTC,TRBD2,17,TRBJ2-4,TRBV28,once
CASSIQGGEFNEQYF,TGTGCCAGCAGCATACAGGGTGGGGAGTTCAACGAGCAGTACTTC,NA,15,TRBJ2-7,TRBV9,NA
CASSPGGHYGYTF,TGTGCCAGCAGCCCAGGGGGTCACTATGGCTACACCTTC,TRBD1,13,TRBJ1-2,TRBV7-9,NA
CASSYAYSGANEQFF,TGTGCCAGCAGTTACGCTTATTCGGGGGCCAATGAGCAGTTCTTC,NA,15,TRBJ2-1,TRBV6-5,NA
CASSQREGLAGGPPSTDTQYF,TGCGCCAGCAGCCAAAGAGAGGGACTAGCGGGAGGGCCCCCTAGCACAGATACGCAGTATTTT,TRBD2,21,TRBJ2-3,TRBV4-1,NA
CASSQTGSNQPQHF,TGTGCCAGCAGCCAGACTGGGAGCAATCAGCCCCAGCATTTT,NA,14,TRBJ1-5,TRBV5-4,NA
CASRTGEVCNNQPQHF,TGTGCCAGCAGAACAGGGGAGGTTTGTAACAATCAGCCCCAGCATTTT,TRBD1,16,TRBJ1-5,TRBV6-4,NA
CASSGSGSRYEQYF,TGTGCCAGCAGCGGGAGCGGGAGTAGGTACGAGCAGTACTTC,TRBD2,14,TRBJ2-7,TRBV7-9,NA
CASPGMTEAFF,TGTGCCAGCCCAGGGATGACTGAAGCTTTCTTT,NA,11,TRBJ1-1,TRBV28,NA
CASSYSLQQGGYTF,TGTGCCAGCAGTTACTCCTTACAGCAAGGTGGCTACACCTTC,NA,14,TRBJ1-2,TRBV6-5,once
CASSRGPPGGGNTIYF,TGTGCCAGCAGCCGAGGACCTCCCGGAGGTGGAAACACCATATATTTT,NA,16,TRBJ1-3,TRBV5-5,NA
CASSLAGLQGGGSPLHF,TGTGCCAGCAGCTTAGCGGGTCTACAGGGGGGCGGTTCACCCCTCCACTTT,TRBD1,17,TRBJ1-6,TRBV7-2,NA